The 7 T cell receptor beta chains below come from one sample, sequenced in a study of shared clonotypes between healthy human individuals. Clones were read by immunoSEQ multiplex PCR, and TCRdb kept only the in-frame ones, dropping some. The table shows over 2 million clones, with 85% to 95% occurring only once. The sequenced material came from naive CD4+ T cells sorted from blood. Subset described: CD45RA+ positively selected. The receptor source for this set is a man younger than 30 in good health.

CDR3 coding DNA: TGTGCCAGCAGTTTCGGACAGGGCCCTTCACCCCTCCACTTT. Translating it yields CASSFGQGPSPLHF. The V and J genes are TRBV6-5 and TRBJ1-6; 8 bases map to TRBD1. Germline V CDR1 and CDR2: MNHEY, SVGAGI. V was clipped by 4 bases and J by 9 bases; unmatched bases: 5. There are 14 residues in the CDR3.

Concerning this clone itself: Other nucleotide sequences from this sample produce the same CDR3. The rearrangement joins TRBV7-9 to TRBJ1-1, with D hard to call. CDR3 length: 13 residues. Per the germline V gene, CDR1 is SEHNR and CDR2 is FQNEAQ (reference sequence). Deletions cut 3 bases from V and 2 bases from J, with 7 bases between. The CDR3 is CASSLETNTEAFF. In nucleotides, the CDR3 is TGTGCCAGCAGCTTGGAAACTAACACTGAAGCTTTCTTT.

This sequence joins TRBV5-1 and TRBJ2-7; the D gene is possibly TRBD2 (7 bases). The length of the CDR3 is 15 residues. With 0 bases removed from V and 2 bases from J, the gap between germline ends came to 12 bases. CDR1 and CDR2 (germline): SGHRS, YFSETQ. The CDR3 region has the DNA TGCGCCAGCAGCTTGGATGGGGGGGCCCCCTACGAGCAGTACTTC. It is translated as CASSLDGGAPYEQYF.

The chain couples TRBV28 to TRBJ1-3; unclear D gene. CDR3 size: 16 residues. Trimming took 5 bases from V and 0 from J, leaving 14 bases between them. Germline lookup yields CDR1 MDHEN and CDR2 SYDVKM. In DNA, the CDR3 is TGTGCCAGCAGTGCCCAAAAGACGGTCTCTGGAAACACCATATATTTT. Encoded protein: CASSAQKTVSGNTIYF.

This clone showed up just a few times. This chain connects TRBV5-1 to TRBJ2-5; D gene uncertain. V dropped 2 bases and J dropped 2 bases, with 10 bases sitting between them. CDR3 length: 14 residues. Germline assignment: CDR1 SGHRS and CDR2 YFSETQ. The CDR3 loop reads CASSLRRPQETQYF. In nucleotides, the CDR3 is TGCGCCAGCAGCTTAAGAAGGCCACAAGAGACCCAGTACTTC.

This chain connects TRBV10-3 to TRBJ2-5, with D perhaps being TRBD1 or TRBD2 (5 bases each). This CDR3 comprises 14 residues. Trimming removed 1 base at V and 5 bases at J, with 11 bases between. Germline loops: CDR1 ENHRY, CDR2 SYGVKD. CDR3 sequence reads: CAISEFAGSETQYF. The CDR3 bases are TGTGCCATCAGTGAGTTTGCAGGGAGTGAGACCCAGTACTTC.

This chain links TRBV4-1 with TRBJ2-1; the D is unclear. V lost 0 bases to trimming and J lost 8 bases, with 14 bases between them. This CDR3 contains 15 residues. Germline loops: CDR1 MGHRA, CDR2 YSYEKL. For the CDR3, the DNA is TGCGCCAGCAGCCAAGATTTATTAGTAAACGATGAGCAGTTCTTC. Encoded protein: CASSQDLLVNDEQFF.